The 29 T cell receptor beta chains in this list originate from one sample, sequenced in a study of cytomegalovirus exposure and HLA in healthy donors (dated by TCRdb to the late 2010s). Library method: the immunoSEQ multiplex PCR assay. For the multiplex PCR, a mixture combining 60 forward primers for TCR Vbeta segments and 13 reverse primers for TCR Jbeta segments was used. Held by TCRdb, this immuneACCESS table contains in-frame sequences only and omits some clones. Under half of the omission traces to an unresolved V gene where checked; the cause of the rest is unknown. The table for this sample shows about 88,000 clones. The ten largest clones capture roughly 6% of the sample. The sequencing sample was made of PBMCs. All receptors come from a girl aged 10-17 years in good health and CMV-seropositive.

This chain links TRBV15 with TRBJ2-3, with 8 bases aligning to TRBD2. This CDR3 region has 17 residues. V dropped 0 bases and J dropped 7; count of bases not matched to a gene: 12. Germline CDR1 reads LNHNV; CDR2 reads YYDKDF (reference sequence). The DNA for the CDR3 is TGTGCCACCAGCAGAGATCGTGTTAGCGGGGCCATAAATACGCAGTATTTT. It encodes CATSRDRVSGAINTQYF.

This rearrangement joins TRBV30 to TRBJ1-6, with 7 bases fitting TRBD1. Germline V CDR1 and CDR2: GTSNPN, SVGIG (reference sequence). The V and J ends lost 0 bases and 8 bases, in that order; junction bases with no gene match: 4. The CDR3 is 14 residues long. CDR3: CAWSVRQGDSPLHF. For the CDR3, the DNA is TGTGCCTGGAGTGTACGACAGGGAGATTCACCCCTCCACTTT.

V is TRBV6-5 and J is TRBJ1-6; D is undetermined. The V end was cut by 5 bases, the J end by 4 bases, with 6 bases between. Germline V gene data show CDR1 as MNHEY and CDR2 as SVGAGI. The CDR3 runs 13 residues. CDR3 residues: CASSGQYNSPLHF. The CDR3 DNA sequence: TGTGCCAGCAGTGGGCAGTATAATTCACCCCTCCACTTT.

J is TRBJ1-1 and V is TRBV10-3, with a possible D match to TRBD1 (5 bases). CDR1 and CDR2 (germline): ENHRY, SYGVKD. The ends were cut back, 2 bases at V and 3 bases at J, with 10 bases in the middle. The CDR3 is made up of 14 amino acids. CDR3 DNA sequence: TGTGCCATCAGTGAGATGCGGGGGGACACTGAAGCTTTCTTT. It yields the protein CAISEMRGDTEAFF.

This sequence joins TRBV7-9 and TRBJ2-3; 7 bases line up with TRBD1. The length of the CDR3 is 16 residues. The ends lost 4 bases at V and 6 bases at J; junction bases unmatched: 13. In germline, CDR1 is SEHNR, CDR2 FQNEAQ (reference sequence). Here the CDR3 DNA reads TGTGCCAGCAGCTCAAGCCGGCAGGGGGTATCTGATACGCAGTATTTT. This gives the protein CASSSSRQGVSDTQYF.

The genes are TRBV5-1 and TRBJ2-5; 8 nucleotides agree with TRBD1. From germline, CDR1 is SGHRS and CDR2 YFSETQ. The CDR3 totals 14 residues. Trimming at V came to 1 base and at J to 3 bases, leaving 2 bases not matched to a gene. The DNA of the CDR3 is TGCGCCAGCAGCTTGACAGGGGGAGAAGAGACCCAGTACTTC. The encoded protein is CASSLTGGEETQYF.

J is TRBJ1-2 and V is TRBV7-9, with D uncertain. Germline assignment: CDR1 SEHNR and CDR2 FQNEAQ (reference sequence). Trimming took off 5 bases at V and 5 bases at J, with 9 bases between the two ends. The CDR3 is made up of 12 amino acids. CDR3 sequence: CASSDGGYGYTF. CDR3 in DNA: TGTGCCAGCAGCGATGGAGGGTATGGCTACACCTTC.

This chain uses TRBV5-5 with TRBJ2-7; possibly TRBD1 for D (6 bases). Germline-derived CDR1 and CDR2 are SGHKS and YYEKEE (reference sequence). V lost 0 bases and J 2 bases, leaving 9 bases between the germline ends. CDR3 length: 14 residues. The CDR3 coding sequence is TGTGCCAGCAGCTTGGTTGAGGGGGCCTACGAGCAGTACGTC. As protein: CASSLVEGAYEQYV.

The chain is built from TRBV11-3 and TRBJ2-2; D is perhaps TRBD1 (6 bases). This CDR3 contains 15 residues. Germline values: CDR1 SGHNT, CDR2 YENEEA. The germline V and J ends were trimmed by 5 bases and 2 bases, with 12 bases remaining between them. The CDR3 loop reads CASSTRQENTGELFF. In DNA, the CDR3 is TGTGCCAGCAGCACCAGACAGGAAAACACCGGGGAGCTGTTTTTT.

The genes are TRBV9 and TRBJ2-5; TRBD1 matches at 8 bases. The CDR3 is 14 amino acids. The J segment lost 1 base and the V segment lost 3 bases, leaving 2 bases of the junction unmatched. Germline CDR1 is SGDLS and CDR2 is YYNGEE. The CDR3 is CASSGDRFQETQYF. As DNA, the CDR3 is TGTGCCAGCAGCGGGGACAGGTTCCAAGAGACCCAGTACTTC.

This rearrangement joins TRBV19 to TRBJ1-2, with TRBD1 matching 7 bases. There are 16 residues in the CDR3. Germline lookup yields CDR1 LNHDA and CDR2 SQIVND (reference sequence). With 2 bases clipped from V and 3 bases from J, the junction kept 9 bases outside the gene matches. Written as DNA, the CDR3 is TGTGCCAGTAGTATAAGGACAGGCCTAAGAGACTATGGCTACACCTTC. This codes for CASSIRTGLRDYGYTF.

V usage is TRBV30 and J usage is TRBJ2-7; a weak D match, TRBD1 (5 bases). Trimming removed 0 bases from V and 6 bases from J, with 12 bases in between. Germline CDR1 is GTSNPN and CDR2 is SVGIG (reference sequence). The CDR3 is 13 residues long. DNA of the CDR3: TGTGCCTGGAGTGTTTCAGGGTTTTTCGAGCAGTACGTC. It specifies CAWSVSGFFEQYV.

This chain links TRBV9 with TRBJ2-1; 15 bases are shared with TRBD2. CDR1 and CDR2 from the germline V gene are SGDLS and YYNGEE. With V trimmed by 1 base and J by 5 bases, 13 bases remained unmatched. The CDR3 is 20 residues long. CDR3 loop: CASSVTPGLAGGITDNEQFF. The DNA for the CDR3 is TGTGCCAGCAGCGTAACCCCGGGACTAGCGGGGGGAATCACCGACAATGAGCAGTTCTTC.

The gene calls are TRBV11-3 and TRBJ2-3; 9 bases are shared with TRBD1. Germline loops: CDR1 SGHNT, CDR2 YENEEA. The trim removed 4 bases at V and 6 bases at J, leaving 5 bases unmatched. The CDR3 contains 14 residues. Here the CDR3 reads CASSSGTGRDTQYF. DNA of the CDR3: TGTGCCAGCAGCTCCGGGACAGGGCGCGATACGCAGTATTTT.

About this clone: Compared with germline, one end of the junction differs, possibly owing to a read error. The sample carries other DNA sequences with the same CDR3. V is TRBV4-2 and J is TRBJ1-6; the match to TRBD1 covers 7 bases. The CDR3 has 15 amino acids. Germline CDR1 and CDR2: LGHNA and YNFKEQ. CDR3 loop: CASSQGQGINSPLHF. In DNA, the CDR3 is TGTGCCAGCAGCCAAGGACAGGGAATTAATTCACCCCTACACTTT.

The rearrangement joins TRBV18 to TRBJ1-3; possibly TRBD1 for D (6 bases). Germline CDR1 and CDR2: KGHSH and LQKENI. CDR3 length: 15 residues. V was cut by 6 bases and J by 0 bases, with 12 bases left in between. CDR3 residues: CASSVDRSSGNTIYF. In DNA, the CDR3 is TGTGCCAGCTCTGTCGACAGGAGCTCTGGAAACACCATATATTTT.

V and J are TRBV11-3 and TRBJ2-1; perhaps TRBD2 as D (5 bases). There are 14 residues in the CDR3. CDR1 SGHNT and CDR2 YENEEA come from the germline V gene. Trimming stripped 7 bases from V and 0 bases from J, with 10 bases between. This CDR3 is CASIDGNSYNEQFF. CDR3 in DNA: TGTGCCAGCATCGACGGGAACTCCTACAATGAGCAGTTCTTC. The whole variable domain, remainder taken from reference TRBV11-3 and TRBJ2-1, is EAGVVQSPRYKIIEKKQPVAFWCNPISGHNTLYWYLQNLGQGPELLIRYENEEAVDDSQLPKDRFSAERLKGVDSTLKIQPAELGDSAVYLCASIDGNSYNEQFFGPGTRLTVL.

The rearrangement links TRBV15 to TRBJ2-5, with D maybe TRBD1 (6 bases). From germline, CDR1 is LNHNV and CDR2 YYDKDF (reference sequence). The CDR3 sequence is 14 residues long. V was clipped by 0 bases and J by 3 bases, with 8 bases between them. The CDR3 DNA is TGTGCCACCAGCAGAGATACAGGGAAAGAGACCCAGTACTTC. It is translated as CATSRDTGKETQYF.

The chain combines TRBV14 with TRBJ2-7; unclear D gene. Germline CDR1 is SGHDN and CDR2 is FVKESK. V lost 0 bases, J lost 3 bases, and 6 bases lay in between. This CDR3 spans 13 amino acids. In nucleotides, the CDR3 is TGTGCCAGCAGCCAAGATCCCAACTACGAGCAGTACTTC. Amino acid sequence: CASSQDPNYEQYF.

V is TRBV7-9 and J is TRBJ2-1, with TRBD2 matching over 8 bases. CDR3 length: 17 amino acids. J was trimmed by 0 bases and V by 3 bases; bases with no gene match: 7. Germline V lookup: CDR1 SEHNR, CDR2 FQNEAQ (reference sequence). CDR3 sequence reads: CASSFPLAGSSYNEQFF. In nucleotides, the CDR3 is TGTGCCAGCAGCTTTCCATTAGCGGGGAGCTCCTACAATGAGCAGTTCTTC. The full variable domain, completed using reference TRBV7-9 and TRBJ2-1, is DTGVSQNPRHKITKRGQNVTFRCDPISEHNRLYWYRQTLGQGPEFLTYFQNEAQLEKSRLLSDRFSAERPKGSFSTLEIQRTEQGDSAMYLCASSFPLAGSSYNEQFFGPGTRLTVL.

The rearrangement links TRBV11-2 to TRBJ2-7; 8 nucleotides match TRBD1. From germline, CDR1 is SGHAT and CDR2 FQNNGV. V trimming: 5 bases; J trimming: 4 bases; junction bases outside the gene matches: 7. This CDR3 contains 14 residues. The CDR3 loop is CASSVDRGGYEQYF. As DNA, the CDR3 is TGTGCCAGCAGCGTCGACAGGGGAGGTTACGAGCAGTACTTC.

V usage is TRBV6-5 and J usage is TRBJ1-2, with D maybe TRBD1 (6 bases). The CDR3 is made up of 14 amino acids. Germline V gene sequence: CDR1 MNHEY, CDR2 SVGAGI. V dropped 4 bases and J dropped 2 bases, with 11 bases sitting between them. CDR3: CASSSGQRNYGYTF. In nucleotides, the CDR3 is TGTGCCAGCAGTTCTGGACAGCGGAACTATGGCTACACCTTC.

The rearrangement joins TRBV5-6 to TRBJ2-7, with 7 bases matching TRBD2. The CDR3 extends over 13 amino acids. Germline-derived CDR1 and CDR2 are SGHDT and YYEEEE. J gave up 3 bases and V 3 bases, and 3 bases lay outside the gene matches. The CDR3 coding sequence is TGTGCCAGCAGCTGGGGGGGGGACTACGAGCAGTACTTC. Its protein is CASSWGGDYEQYF.

The chain joins TRBV9 to TRBJ2-2; the D gene is possibly TRBD2 (5 bases). Germline V lookup: CDR1 SGDLS, CDR2 YYNGEE. The CDR3 has 16 residues. V was pared by 0 bases and J by 1 base, with 10 bases between. The CDR3 protein is CASSVAPGGNTGELFF. Here the CDR3 DNA reads TGTGCCAGCAGCGTAGCCCCCGGAGGGAACACCGGGGAGCTGTTTTTT.

The V gene is TRBV4-3, the J gene TRBJ2-7; 9 bases map to TRBD1. Germline V gene sequence: CDR1 LGHNA, CDR2 YSLEER. The V and J ends lost 3 bases and 2 bases, in that order; junction bases with no gene match: 5. This CDR3 has 15 residues. CDR3: CASSQSRTGAYEQYV. The DNA for the CDR3 is TGCGCCAGCAGCCAGTCCCGGACAGGGGCCTACGAGCAGTACGTC.

The rearrangement joins TRBV13 to TRBJ1-1; the match to TRBD1 covers 7 bases. J was trimmed by 0 bases and V by 2 bases; bases with no gene match: 9. CDR1 and CDR2 from the germline V gene are PRHDT and FYEKMQ (reference sequence). The CDR3 spans 17 residues. Here the CDR3 reads CASSLLTGQAMNTEAFF. As DNA, the CDR3 is TGTGCCAGCAGCTTACTTACCGGACAGGCTATGAACACTGAAGCTTTCTTT.

The V call is TRBV9, the J call TRBJ2-5; D is ambiguous. Deletions cut 2 bases from V and 1 base from J, with 6 bases between. The CDR3 is 13 residues long. Germline lookup yields CDR1 SGDLS and CDR2 YYNGEE. Here the CDR3 reads CASSVATQETQYF. CDR3 bases: TGTGCCAGCAGCGTTGCTACCCAAGAGACCCAGTACTTC.

This sequence joins TRBV15 and TRBJ1-5; D call uncertain. Germline V gene lookup returns CDR1 LNHNV and CDR2 YYDKDF (reference sequence). V lost 0 bases, J lost 3 bases, and 6 bases lay in between. CDR3 size: 14 residues. Here the CDR3 DNA reads TGTGCCACCAGCAGAGATGGAGACAATCAGCCCCAGCATTTT. Residues: CATSRDGDNQPQHF.

The chain links TRBV6-5 to TRBJ2-7; 7 bases are shared with TRBD2. Per the germline V gene, CDR1 is MNHEY and CDR2 is SVGAGI. V was pared by 2 bases and J by 2 bases, with 9 bases of the junction left unmatched. This CDR3 comprises 16 residues. CDR3 in DNA: TGTGCCAGCAGTTACACGACTAGCTTGCCTGCCTACGAGCAGTACGTC. This codes for CASSYTTSLPAYEQYV.